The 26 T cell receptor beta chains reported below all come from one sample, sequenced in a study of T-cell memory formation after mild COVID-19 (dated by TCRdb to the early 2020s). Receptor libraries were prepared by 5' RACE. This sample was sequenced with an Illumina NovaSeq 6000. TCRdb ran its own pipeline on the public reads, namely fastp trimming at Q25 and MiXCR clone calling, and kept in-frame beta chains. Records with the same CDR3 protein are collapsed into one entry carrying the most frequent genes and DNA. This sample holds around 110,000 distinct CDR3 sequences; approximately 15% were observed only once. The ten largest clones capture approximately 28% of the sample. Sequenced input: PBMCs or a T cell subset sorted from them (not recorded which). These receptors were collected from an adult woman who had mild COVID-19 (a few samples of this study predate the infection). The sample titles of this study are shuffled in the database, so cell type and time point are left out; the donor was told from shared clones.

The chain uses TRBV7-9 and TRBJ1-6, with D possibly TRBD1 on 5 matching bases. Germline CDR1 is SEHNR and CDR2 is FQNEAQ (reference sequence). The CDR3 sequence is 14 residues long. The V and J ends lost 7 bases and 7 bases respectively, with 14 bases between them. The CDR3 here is CASTLTEHNSPLHF. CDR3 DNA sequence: TGTGCCAGCACCCTGACAGAACACAATTCACCCCTCCACTTT. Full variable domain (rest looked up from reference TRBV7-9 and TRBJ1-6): DTGVSQNPRHKITKRGQNVTFRCDPISEHNRLYWYRQTLGQGPEFLTYFQNEAQLEKSRLLSDRFSAERPKGSFSTLEIQRTEQGDSAMYLCASTLTEHNSPLHFGNGTRLTVT.

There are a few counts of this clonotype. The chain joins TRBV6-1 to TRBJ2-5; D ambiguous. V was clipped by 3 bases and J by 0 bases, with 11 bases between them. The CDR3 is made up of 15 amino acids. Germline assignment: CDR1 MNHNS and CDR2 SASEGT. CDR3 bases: TGTGCCAGCAGTGACCGAATTTTGTACCAAGAGACCCAGTACTTC. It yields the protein CASSDRILYQETQYF.

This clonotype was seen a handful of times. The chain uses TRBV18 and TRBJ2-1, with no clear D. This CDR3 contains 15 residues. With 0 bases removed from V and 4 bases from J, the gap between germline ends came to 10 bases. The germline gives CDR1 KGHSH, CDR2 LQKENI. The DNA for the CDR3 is TGTGCCAGCTCACCACCGGCAGACGGGTACAATGAGCAGTTCTTC. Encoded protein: CASSPPADGYNEQFF.

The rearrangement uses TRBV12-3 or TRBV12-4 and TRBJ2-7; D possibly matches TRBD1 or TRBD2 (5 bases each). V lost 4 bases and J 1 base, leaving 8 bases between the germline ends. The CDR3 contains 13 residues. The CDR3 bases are TGTGCCAGCAGTTCGAGGGGATCCTACGAGCAGTACTTC. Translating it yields CASSSRGSYEQYF.

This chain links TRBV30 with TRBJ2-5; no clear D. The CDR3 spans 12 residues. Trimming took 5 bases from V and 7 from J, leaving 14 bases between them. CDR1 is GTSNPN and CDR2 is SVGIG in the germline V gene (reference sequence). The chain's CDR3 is CAWLSSVRTQYF. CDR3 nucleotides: TGTGCCTGGCTCTCGTCCGTGCGGACCCAGTACTTC.

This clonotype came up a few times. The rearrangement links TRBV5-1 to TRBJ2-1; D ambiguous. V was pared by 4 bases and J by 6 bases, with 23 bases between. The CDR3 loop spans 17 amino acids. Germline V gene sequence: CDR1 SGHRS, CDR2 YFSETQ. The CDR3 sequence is CASSTPVGRLVVNEQFF. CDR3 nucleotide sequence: TGCGCCAGCAGCACACCCGTCGGGCGTCTGGTGGTCAATGAGCAGTTCTTC.

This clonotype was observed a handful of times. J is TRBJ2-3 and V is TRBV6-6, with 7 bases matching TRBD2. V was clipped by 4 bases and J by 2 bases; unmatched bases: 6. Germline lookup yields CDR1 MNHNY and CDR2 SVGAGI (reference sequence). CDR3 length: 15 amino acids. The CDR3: CASSSLRDYTDTQYF. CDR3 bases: TGTGCCAGCAGTTCCCTACGGGACTACACAGATACGCAGTATTTT.

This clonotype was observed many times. The CDR3 DNA follows: TGTGCCAGCAGCTTGGGACAGGGGTTCTACGAGCAGTACTTC. Translated: CASSLGQGFYEQYF. The chain recombines TRBV7-3 with TRBJ2-7; 10 bases align to TRBD1. V gave up 3 bases and J gave up 3 bases; unmatched junction bases: 2. The CDR3 loop spans 14 amino acids. Germline-derived CDR1 and CDR2 are SGHTA and FQGTGA.

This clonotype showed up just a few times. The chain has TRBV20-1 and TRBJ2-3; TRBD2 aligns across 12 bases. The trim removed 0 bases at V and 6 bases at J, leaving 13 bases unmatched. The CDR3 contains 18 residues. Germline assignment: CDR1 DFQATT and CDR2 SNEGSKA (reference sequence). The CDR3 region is CSARDPSRLAGVWDTQYF. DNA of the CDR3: TGCAGTGCTAGAGATCCCTCCCGACTAGCGGGAGTTTGGGATACGCAGTATTTT.

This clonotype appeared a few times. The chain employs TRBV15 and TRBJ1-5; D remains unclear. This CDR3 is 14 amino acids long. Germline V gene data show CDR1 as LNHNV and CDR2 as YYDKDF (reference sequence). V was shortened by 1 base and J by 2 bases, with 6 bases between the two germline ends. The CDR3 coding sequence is TGTGCCACCAGCAGAGTGATAGGCAATCAGCCCCAGCATTTT. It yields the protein CATSRVIGNQPQHF.

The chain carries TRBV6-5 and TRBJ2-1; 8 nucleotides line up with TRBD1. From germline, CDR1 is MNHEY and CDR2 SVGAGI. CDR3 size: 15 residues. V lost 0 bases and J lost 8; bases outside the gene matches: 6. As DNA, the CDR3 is TGTGCCAGCAGTTACTCGACAGGGGTGACGGATGAGCAGTTCTTC. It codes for CASSYSTGVTDEQFF.

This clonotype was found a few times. CDR3 sequence reads: CASSQDTTGDTQYF. The CDR3 DNA sequence: TGCGCCAGCAGCCAAGACACGACAGGGGATACGCAGTATTTT. This rearrangement joins TRBV4-1 to TRBJ2-3, with 7 bases fitting TRBD1. Germline values: CDR1 MGHRA, CDR2 YSYEKL. The junction had 3 bases not matched to a gene; V was cut back by 0 bases and J by 6 bases. This CDR3 is 14 amino acids long.

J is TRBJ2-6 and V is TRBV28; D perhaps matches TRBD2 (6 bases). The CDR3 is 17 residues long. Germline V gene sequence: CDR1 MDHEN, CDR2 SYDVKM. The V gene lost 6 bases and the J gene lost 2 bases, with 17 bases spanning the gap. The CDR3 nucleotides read TGTGCCAGCAGACCCCGCGGGGCGGTACCTGGGGCCAACGTCCTGACTTTC. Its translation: CASRPRGAVPGANVLTF.

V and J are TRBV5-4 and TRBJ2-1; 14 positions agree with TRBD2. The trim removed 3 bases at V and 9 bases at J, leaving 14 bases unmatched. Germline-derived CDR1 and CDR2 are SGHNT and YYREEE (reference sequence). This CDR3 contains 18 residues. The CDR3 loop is CASSSETSGRAEVFEQFF. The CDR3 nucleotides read TGTGCCAGCAGCTCGGAGACTAGCGGGAGGGCAGAGGTTTTTGAGCAGTTCTTC.

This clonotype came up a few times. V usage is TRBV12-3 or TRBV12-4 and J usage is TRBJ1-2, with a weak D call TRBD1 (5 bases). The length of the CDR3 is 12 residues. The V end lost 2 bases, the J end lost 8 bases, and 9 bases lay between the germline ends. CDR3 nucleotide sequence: TGTGCCAGCAGTTTATCTGGGGCAGGCTACACCTTC. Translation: CASSLSGAGYTF.

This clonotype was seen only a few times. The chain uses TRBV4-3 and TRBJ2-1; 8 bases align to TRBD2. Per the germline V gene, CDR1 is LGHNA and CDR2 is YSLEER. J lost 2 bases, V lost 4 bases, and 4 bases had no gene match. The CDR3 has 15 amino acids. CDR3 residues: CASSPRLATYNEQFF. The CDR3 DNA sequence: TGCGCCAGCAGCCCTCGACTAGCGACCTACAATGAGCAGTTCTTC.

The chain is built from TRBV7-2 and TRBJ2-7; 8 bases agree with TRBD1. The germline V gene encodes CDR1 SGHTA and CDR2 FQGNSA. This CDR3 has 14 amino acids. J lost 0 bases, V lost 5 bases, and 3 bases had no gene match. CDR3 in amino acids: CASSKTGDSYEQYF. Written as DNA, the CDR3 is TGTGCCAGCAGCAAGACAGGGGACTCCTACGAGCAGTACTTC.

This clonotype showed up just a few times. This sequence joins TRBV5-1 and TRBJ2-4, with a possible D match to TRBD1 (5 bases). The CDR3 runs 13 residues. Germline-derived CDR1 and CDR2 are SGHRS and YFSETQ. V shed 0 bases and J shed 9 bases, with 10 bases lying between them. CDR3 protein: CASSLDGQGIQYF. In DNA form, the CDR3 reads TGCGCCAGCAGCTTGGACGGACAAGGCATTCAGTACTTC.

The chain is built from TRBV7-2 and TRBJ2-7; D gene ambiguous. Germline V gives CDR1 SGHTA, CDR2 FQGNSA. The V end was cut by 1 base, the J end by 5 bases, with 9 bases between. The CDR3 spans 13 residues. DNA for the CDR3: TGTGCCAGCAGCTTAGGGAGTTCTAACGAGCAGTACTTC. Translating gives CASSLGSSNEQYF.

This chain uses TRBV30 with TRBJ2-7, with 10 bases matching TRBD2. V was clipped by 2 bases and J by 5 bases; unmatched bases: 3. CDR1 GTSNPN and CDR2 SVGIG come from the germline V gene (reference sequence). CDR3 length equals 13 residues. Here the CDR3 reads CAWSSGRADEQYF. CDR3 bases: TGTGCCTGGAGTAGCGGGAGGGCCGACGAGCAGTACTTC.

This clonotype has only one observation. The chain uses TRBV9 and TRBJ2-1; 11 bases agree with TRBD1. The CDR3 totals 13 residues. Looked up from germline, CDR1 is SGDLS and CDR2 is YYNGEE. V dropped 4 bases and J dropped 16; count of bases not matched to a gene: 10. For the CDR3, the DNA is TGTGCCAGCAGCTCCCGGACAGGGGGCAACCTCTTCTTC. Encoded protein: CASSSRTGGNLFF.

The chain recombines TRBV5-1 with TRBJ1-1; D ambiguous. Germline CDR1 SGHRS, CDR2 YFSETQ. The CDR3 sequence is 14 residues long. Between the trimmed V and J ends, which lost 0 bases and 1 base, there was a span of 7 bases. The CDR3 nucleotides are TGCGCCAGCAGCTTGGTCAGTCCGAACACTGAAGCTTTCTTT. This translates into CASSLVSPNTEAFF.

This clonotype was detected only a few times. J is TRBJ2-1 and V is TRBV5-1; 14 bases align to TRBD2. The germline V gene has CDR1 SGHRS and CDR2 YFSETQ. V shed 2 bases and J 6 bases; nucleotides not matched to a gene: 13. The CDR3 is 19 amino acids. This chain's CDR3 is CASSLTLTTSGGALNEQFF. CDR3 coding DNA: TGCGCCAGCAGCTTAACCTTGACGACTAGCGGGGGGGCGCTCAATGAGCAGTTCTTC.

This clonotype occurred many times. In DNA form, the CDR3 reads TGTGCCAGCAGCTTAGTGAGTGGGGCGGTCATCCATTTCACAGATACGCAGTATTTT. Translation gives CASSLVSGAVIHFTDTQYF. This sequence joins TRBV7-8 and TRBJ2-3; D is perhaps TRBD1 (5 bases). CDR1 SGHVS and CDR2 FQNEAQ come from the germline V gene. With 1 base removed from V and 2 bases from J, the gap between germline ends came to 22 bases. This CDR3 has 19 amino acids.

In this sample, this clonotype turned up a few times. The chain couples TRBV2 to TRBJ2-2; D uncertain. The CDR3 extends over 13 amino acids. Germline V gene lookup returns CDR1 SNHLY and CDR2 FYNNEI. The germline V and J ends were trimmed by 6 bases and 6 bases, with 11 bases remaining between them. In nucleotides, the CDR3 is TGTGCCAGCAGGACACGTACTGCCGGGGAGCTGTTTTTT. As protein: CASRTRTAGELFF.

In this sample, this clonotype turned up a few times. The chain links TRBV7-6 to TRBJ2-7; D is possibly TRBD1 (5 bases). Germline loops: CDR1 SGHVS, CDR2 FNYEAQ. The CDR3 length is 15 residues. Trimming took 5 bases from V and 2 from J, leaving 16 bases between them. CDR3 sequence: CASSPTVEVPYEQYF. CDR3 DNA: TGTGCCAGCAGCCCGACAGTTGAAGTCCCCTACGAGCAGTACTTC.